A selection of T cell receptor beta chains follows, all from one sample in a study of T cells in Graves' hyperthyroidism and ophthalmopathy. TCRdb recomputed calls from the multiplex PCR reads with MiXCR, one row per CDR3 protein. The table records approximately 640,000 distinct CDR3 sequences, just under 45% of them present only once. Sequenced: peripheral blood or thyroid tissue (not recorded which). These receptors came from an adult man with Graves' disease, either hyperthyroidism or ophthalmopathy (not recorded which). Each CDR3 is given with its conserved first and last residue. Fields, in order: V gene, J gene, CDR3 protein.

V gene: TRBV20-1; J gene: TRBJ1-5; CDR3 protein: CSARRHATKGEPQHF
V gene: TRBV6-1; J gene: TRBJ1-1; CDR3 protein: CASRFGTYEAFF
V gene: TRBV7-9; J gene: TRBJ1-2; CDR3 protein: CASSRGQSDYGYTF
V gene: TRBV5-4; J gene: TRBJ2-5; CDR3 protein: CASSAAGTQETQYF
V gene: TRBV2; J gene: TRBJ1-4; CDR3 protein: CASSEMQATNEKLFF
V gene: TRBV5-8; J gene: TRBJ1-1; CDR3 protein: CASSLFEGGTEAFF
V gene: TRBV5-1; J gene: TRBJ1-2; CDR3 protein: CASSPTGVAYGYTF
V gene: TRBV7-8; J gene: TRBJ1-1; CDR3 protein: CASSLLTGPNTEAFF
V gene: TRBV7-8; J gene: TRBJ1-2; CDR3 protein: CASSLGTQSRYGYTF
V gene: TRBV7-9; J gene: TRBJ2-2; CDR3 protein: CASSLDSPQNTGELFF
V gene: TRBV19; J gene: TRBJ1-5; CDR3 protein: CASTTGRPHSNQPQHF
V gene: TRBV7-3; J gene: -; CDR3 protein: CASSCQGLAGGTPYEQYF
V gene: TRBV24-1; J gene: TRBJ1-2; CDR3 protein: CATTRNYGYTF
V gene: TRBV24-1; J gene: TRBJ2-7; CDR3 protein: CATSDAPGQGAYEQYF
V gene: TRBV29-1; J gene: TRBJ1-6; CDR3 protein: CSVEGTANSPLHF
V gene: TRBV14; J gene: TRBJ2-7; CDR3 protein: CASSKGQGQHYEQYF
V gene: TRBV6-5; J gene: TRBJ1-1; CDR3 protein: CASSLRQGGYTEAFF
V gene: TRBV6-6; J gene: TRBJ1-1; CDR3 protein: CASSYEGYTEAFF
V gene: TRBV19; J gene: TRBJ1-2; CDR3 protein: CASSIDWAGEGYTF
V gene: TRBV19; J gene: TRBJ1-5; CDR3 protein: CAWSGQGNQPQHF
V gene: TRBV2; J gene: TRBJ1-2; CDR3 protein: CASSGTGDNYGYTF